This TCR beta chain appears in the sequencing data of a study of OX40 agonist ivuxolimab in advanced cancers. Notes on this clone: The antigen remains unidentified.

The study, taken as a whole, reports: The study found among the lowest clonal expansion in partial responders at 0.1-3.0 mg/kg.

CDR1 is SGHDN, CDR2 FVKESK, per germline. The CDR3 runs to 12 residues. V lost 1 base and J 3 bases, leaving 4 bases between the germline ends. The assay was immunoSEQ multiplex PCR, and TCRdb's table has in-frame clones only and misses some. In the table there are roughly 55,000 clones, around 88% of which are singletons. Sequencing was performed on CD4+ or CD8+ T cells sorted from blood, taken in a trial of the OX40 agonist ivuxolimab. The origin of this receptor is an adult with an advanced solid tumor such as melanoma, head and neck, liver or kidney cancer. This chain joins TRBV14 and TRBJ2-7; D call uncertain. The CDR3 bases are TGTGCCAGCAGCCAAGCATACTACGAGCAGTACTTC. Its translation is CASSQAYYEQYF.